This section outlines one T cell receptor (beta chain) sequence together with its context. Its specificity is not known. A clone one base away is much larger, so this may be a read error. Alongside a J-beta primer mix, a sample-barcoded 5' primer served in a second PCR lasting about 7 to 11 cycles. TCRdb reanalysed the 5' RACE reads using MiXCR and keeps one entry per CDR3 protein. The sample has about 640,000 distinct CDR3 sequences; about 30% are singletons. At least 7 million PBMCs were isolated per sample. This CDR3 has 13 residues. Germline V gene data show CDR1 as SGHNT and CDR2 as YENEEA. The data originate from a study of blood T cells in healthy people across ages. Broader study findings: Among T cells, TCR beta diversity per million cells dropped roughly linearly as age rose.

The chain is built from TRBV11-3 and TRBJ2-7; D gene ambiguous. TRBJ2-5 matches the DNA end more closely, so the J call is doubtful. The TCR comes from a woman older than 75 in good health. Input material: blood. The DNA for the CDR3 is TGTGCCAGCAGCTTAGAGACGGGAGAGACCCAGTACTTC. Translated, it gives CASSLETGETQYF.